A single sample gave rise to the 18 T cell receptor beta chains below, sequenced in a study of identical twins (dated by TCRdb to 2016 to 2017). Libraries were made using 5' RACE. Data came from an Illumina HiSeq 2000. TCRdb's own reprocessing of the public reads used fastp at Q25 and MiXCR and kept productive beta chains. Each record represents a unique CDR3 protein, reported with the most common genes and DNA among its rows. Counted in this sample were approximately 600,000 distinct CDR3 sequences; 9% to 10% of them appeared once. The biggest ten clones account for 2.5% to 3.5% of the sample. This same sample was also part of a study on yellow fever vaccine responses in identical twins.

Material for sequencing was PBMCs. The receptors stem from a woman aged 18 to 35 in good health.

This clonotype was counted many times. The chain joins TRBV12-3 or TRBV12-4 to TRBJ2-7; D call uncertain. The CDR3 runs to 12 residues. V was clipped by 5 bases and J by 3 bases, with 8 bases between them. For the CDR3, the DNA is TGTGCCAGCAGTGTGGAAGACTACGAGCAGTACTTC. Translated, it gives CASSVEDYEQYF.

J is TRBJ2-5 and V is TRBV7-2; a weak D match, TRBD1 (5 bases). This CDR3 comprises 14 residues. Looked up from germline, CDR1 is SGHTA and CDR2 is FQGNSA. The germline V and J ends were trimmed by 7 bases and 5 bases, with 17 bases remaining between them. CDR3 residues: CASNPTRALETQYF. CDR3 coding DNA: TGTGCCAGCAACCCCACCAGGGCTTTGGAGACCCAGTACTTC.

About this clonotype: Since a much larger clone is just one base distant, this may be a read error. The genes are TRBV18 and TRBJ2-2; no reliable D call. The CDR3 consists of 13 residues. Germline V gene sequence: CDR1 KGHSH, CDR2 LQKENI. The V end lost 1 base, the J end lost 3 bases, and 3 bases lay between the germline ends. The CDR3 is CASSPLHTGELFF. The CDR3 nucleotides are TGTGCCAGCTCACCACTTCACACCGGGGAGCTGTTTTTT. The entire variable domain, with the rest obtained from reference TRBV18 and TRBJ2-2, is as follows: NAGVMQNPRHLVRRRGQEARLRCSPMKGHSHVYWYRQLPEEGLKFMVYLQKENIIDESGMPKERFSAEFPKEGPSILRIQQVVRGDSAAYFCASSPLHTGELFFGEGSRLTVL.

In this sample, this clonotype turned up a few times. The CDR3: CASSYSRDVTYEQYF. CDR3 bases: TGTGCCAGCAGTTACTCTAGGGACGTAACCTACGAGCAGTACTTC. The J gene is TRBJ2-7, the V gene TRBV6-5, with D perhaps being TRBD1 or TRBD2 (5 bases each). V was clipped by 0 bases and J by 2 bases, with 11 bases between them. There are 15 residues in the CDR3. CDR1 and CDR2 from the germline V gene are MNHEY and SVGAGI.

This clonotype was observed a few times. This chain connects TRBV20-1 to TRBJ2-1; a weak D match, TRBD2 (5 bases). V dropped 0 bases and J dropped 1 base, with 13 bases sitting between them. The CDR3 has 16 residues. CDR1 is DFQATT and CDR2 is SNEGSKA in the germline V gene (reference sequence). The CDR3 DNA reads TGCAGTGCTAGAGATCTTATCAGCGGTTCCTACAATGAGCAGTTCTTC. The encoded protein is CSARDLISGSYNEQFF.

Worth noting for this clonotype: At one boundary the junction diverges from the germline segment, which might be a read error. V gene TRBV11-2 combines with J gene TRBJ2-7, with D possibly matching TRBD2 (7 bases). The CDR3 contains 17 residues. CDR1 and CDR2 (germline): SGHAT, FQNNGV. The CDR3 protein is CASSLDWKGGYAYELYF. The CDR3 DNA sequence: TGTGCCAGCAGCTTAGATTGGAAGGGGGGGTATGCCTACGAGCTGTACTTC.

This clonotype has just a few counts. The V gene is TRBV6-2 or TRBV6-3, the J gene TRBJ2-7; D gene unclear. The V gene's germline CDR1 is MNHEY and CDR2 SVGEGT. This CDR3 is built from 13 residues. V was cut by 3 bases and J by 3 bases, with 9 bases left in between. Written as DNA, the CDR3 is TGTGCCAGCAGTTATAACAGAGTCTACGAGCAGTACTTC. Translating gives CASSYNRVYEQYF.

This clonotype was picked up a small number of times. The rearrangement links TRBV7-9 to TRBJ2-1; TRBD1 is a possible D gene (6 bases). This CDR3 contains 15 residues. Between the trimmed V and J ends, which lost 5 bases and 9 bases, there was a span of 20 bases. Per the germline V gene, CDR1 is SEHNR and CDR2 is FQNEAQ (reference sequence). The CDR3 DNA reads TGTGCCAGCAGCGGCCCCCAGGGGCGCAATCCTGAGCAGTTCTTC. Protein: CASSGPQGRNPEQFF.

DNA for the CDR3: TGTGCCAGCAGCTTGGTCCGGGAGCCCTACGAGCAGTACTTC. Translating gives CASSLVREPYEQYF. V is TRBV5-5 and J is TRBJ2-7, with TRBD2 as a possible D gene (6 bases). The CDR3 spans 14 residues. CDR1 is SGHKS, CDR2 YYEKEE, per germline (reference sequence). The V end was cut by 0 bases, the J end by 2 bases, with 9 bases between.

This chain uses TRBV27 with TRBJ2-7; D is perhaps TRBD1 (5 bases). Trimming stripped 3 bases from V and 4 bases from J, with 19 bases between. The CDR3 extends over 16 amino acids. Germline CDR1 reads MNHEY; CDR2 reads SMNVEV (reference sequence). CDR3 sequence reads: CASSFSSGRVEYEQYF. In nucleotides, the CDR3 is TGTGCCAGCAGTTTTAGCTCAGGCAGGGTGGAATACGAGCAGTACTTC.

V usage is TRBV18 and J usage is TRBJ1-2, with D maybe TRBD1 (6 bases). The CDR3 contains 17 residues. The V gene's germline CDR1 is KGHSH and CDR2 LQKENI. The germline V and J ends were trimmed by 2 bases and 0 bases, with 16 bases remaining between them. The CDR3 sequence is CASSPNAPTGTNYGYTF. The CDR3 nucleotides read TGTGCCAGCTCACCAAACGCACCAACAGGGACTAACTATGGCTACACCTTC.

This chain uses TRBV7-2 with TRBJ2-3; D is unclear. This CDR3 spans 12 amino acids. V was cut by 4 bases and J by 6 bases, with 8 bases left in between. Germline-derived CDR1 and CDR2 are SGHTA and FQGNSA. In DNA, the CDR3 is TGTGCCAGCAGCTCCCACGGGGATACGCAGTATTTT. This codes for CASSSHGDTQYF. Looking up the rest from reference TRBV7-2 and TRBJ2-3 gives the full variable domain: GAGVSQSPSNKVTEKGKDVELRCDPISGHTALYWYRQSLGQGLEFLIYFQGNSAPDKSGLPSDRFSAERTGGSVSTLTIQRTQQEDSAVYLCASSSHGDTQYFGPGTRLTVL.

This clonotype was observed a handful of times. The chain links TRBV7-9 to TRBJ2-3; 8 nucleotides agree with TRBD2. CDR3 length equals 17 residues. Germline V CDR1 and CDR2: SEHNR, FQNEAQ (reference sequence). Unmatched junction bases numbered 6, after V lost 0 bases and J lost 1 base. The CDR3 coding sequence is TGTGCCAGCAGCTTAGCCCAAGGACTAGCAGGCACAGATACGCAGTATTTT. This encodes CASSLAQGLAGTDTQYF.

This clonotype was counted ten times or more. The V gene is TRBV20-1, the J gene TRBJ1-2; no definite D call. The CDR3 consists of 12 residues. The V and J ends lost 3 bases and 2 bases respectively, with 7 bases between them. Per germline, CDR1 DFQATT and CDR2 SNEGSKA (reference sequence). CDR3 DNA: TGCAGTGCTAGCCCCGGAAACTATGGCTACACCTTC. Its translation: CSASPGNYGYTF.

DNA for the CDR3: TGTGCCAGCAGTCCCGGTGACAGGGGTTTTTACGAGACCCAGTACTTC. Translating it yields CASSPGDRGFYETQYF. The rearrangement links TRBV3-1 to TRBJ2-5; TRBD1 matches at 8 bases. The germline CDR1 and CDR2 sequences are LGHDT and YNNKEL (reference sequence). This CDR3 spans 16 amino acids. Germline trimming cut 6 bases from V and 5 bases from J; bases unmatched to any gene: 14.

V is TRBV7-9 and J is TRBJ2-3; D is ambiguous. Between the trimmed V and J ends, which lost 2 bases and 7 bases, there was a span of 7 bases. In germline, CDR1 is SEHNR, CDR2 FQNEAQ (reference sequence). The CDR3 contains 12 residues. CDR3 amino acids: CASSLQQNTQYF. CDR3 nucleotide sequence: TGTGCCAGCAGCTTACAGCAGAATACGCAGTATTTT.

This clonotype was detected ten times or more. The CDR3 sequence: CASSGQGEETQYF. DNA for the CDR3: TGTGCCAGCAGTGGACAGGGCGAAGAGACCCAGTACTTC. This chain joins TRBV28 and TRBJ2-5; 8 nucleotides agree with TRBD1. The CDR3 spans 13 residues. Germline CDR1 and CDR2: MDHEN and SYDVKM. J gave up 3 bases and V 5 bases, and 2 bases lay outside the gene matches.

The chain uses TRBV7-9 and TRBJ2-7; 7 bases fit TRBD1. V lost 5 bases to trimming and J lost 2 bases; unmatched junction nucleotides: 9. Looked up from germline, CDR1 is SEHNR and CDR2 is FQNEAQ (reference sequence). This CDR3 has 15 amino acids. The CDR3 sequence is CASSPRQGFPYEQYF. CDR3 nucleotide sequence: TGTGCCAGCAGCCCCAGACAGGGTTTCCCCTACGAGCAGTACTTC.